This T cell receptor beta chain was identified during a study of blood T cell repertoires in COVID-19. About the study: Whether acute or convalescent, the COVID-19 samples came from the United States, Italy and Spain. The analysed material was cDNA or gDNA that came from T cells, B-cell-depleted T cells, or PBMCs.

Produced via immunoSEQ multiplex PCR; TCRdb's table is partial and in-frame only. The sample yields under 500,000 clones, about 85% seen once. Losses at the gene ends were 7 bases for V and 6 bases for J; bases not matched to a gene: 7. Germline-derived CDR1 and CDR2 are ENHRY and SYGVKD. The CDR3 is 14 residues long. The sequence was obtained from a young woman with acute COVID-19. This sequence joins TRBV10-3 and TRBJ1-1; 11 bases are shared with TRBD1. What was sequenced was PBMCs or T cells enriched from blood (not recorded which). The CDR3 spells CAIIAGQGAAEAFF. The DNA for the CDR3 is TGTGCCATCATAGCCGGACAGGGGGCCGCTGAAGCTTTCTTT.